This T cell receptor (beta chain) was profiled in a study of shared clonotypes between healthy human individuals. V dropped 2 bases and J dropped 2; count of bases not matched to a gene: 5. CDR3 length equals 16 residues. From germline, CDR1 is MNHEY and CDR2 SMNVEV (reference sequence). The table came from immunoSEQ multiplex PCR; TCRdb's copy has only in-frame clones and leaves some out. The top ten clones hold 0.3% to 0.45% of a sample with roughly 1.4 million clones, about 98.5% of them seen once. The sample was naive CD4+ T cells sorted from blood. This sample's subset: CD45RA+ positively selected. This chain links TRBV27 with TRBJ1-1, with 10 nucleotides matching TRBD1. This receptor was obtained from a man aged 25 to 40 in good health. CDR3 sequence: CASSLRGDRGNTEAFF. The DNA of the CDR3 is TGTGCCAGCAGTTTACGGGGGGACAGGGGAAACACTGAAGCTTTCTTT.